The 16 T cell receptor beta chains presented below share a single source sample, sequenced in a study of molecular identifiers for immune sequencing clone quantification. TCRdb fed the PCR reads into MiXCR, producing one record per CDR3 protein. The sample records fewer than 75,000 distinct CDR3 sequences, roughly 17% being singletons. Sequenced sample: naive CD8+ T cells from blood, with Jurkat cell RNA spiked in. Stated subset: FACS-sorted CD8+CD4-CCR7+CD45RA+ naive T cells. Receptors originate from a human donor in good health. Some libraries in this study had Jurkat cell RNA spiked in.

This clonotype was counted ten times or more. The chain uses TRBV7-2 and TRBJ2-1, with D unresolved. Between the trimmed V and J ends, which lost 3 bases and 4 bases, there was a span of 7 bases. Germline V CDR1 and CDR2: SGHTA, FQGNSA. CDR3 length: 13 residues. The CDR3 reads CASSFEVYNEQFF. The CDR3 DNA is TGTGCCAGCAGCTTTGAAGTGTACAATGAGCAGTTCTTC. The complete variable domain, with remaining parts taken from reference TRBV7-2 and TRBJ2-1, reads GAGVSQSPSNKVTEKGKDVELRCDPISGHTALYWYRQSLGQGLEFLIYFQGNSAPDKSGLPSDRFSAERTGGSVSTLTIQRTQQEDSAVYLCASSFEVYNEQFFGPGTRLTVL.

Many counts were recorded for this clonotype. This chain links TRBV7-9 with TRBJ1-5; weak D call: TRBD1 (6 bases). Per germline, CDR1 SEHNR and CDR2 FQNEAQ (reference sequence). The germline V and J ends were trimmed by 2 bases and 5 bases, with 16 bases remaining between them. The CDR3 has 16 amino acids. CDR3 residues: CASSLSLGGNDQPQHF. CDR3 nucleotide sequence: TGTGCCAGCAGCTTAAGTTTAGGGGGTAACGATCAGCCCCAGCATTTT.

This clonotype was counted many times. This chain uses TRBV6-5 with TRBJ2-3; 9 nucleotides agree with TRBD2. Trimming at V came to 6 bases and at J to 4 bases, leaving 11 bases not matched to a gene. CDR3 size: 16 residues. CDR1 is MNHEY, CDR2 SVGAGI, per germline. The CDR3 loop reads CASSANQWTSADTQYF. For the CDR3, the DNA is TGTGCCAGCAGCGCTAACCAATGGACTAGCGCAGATACGCAGTATTTT.

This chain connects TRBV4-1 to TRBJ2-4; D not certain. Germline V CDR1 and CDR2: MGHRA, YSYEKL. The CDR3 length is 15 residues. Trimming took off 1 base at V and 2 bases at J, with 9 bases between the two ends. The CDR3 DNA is TGCGCCAGCAGCCAAGGATCCACATCCAAAAACATTCAGTACTTC. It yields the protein CASSQGSTSKNIQYF.

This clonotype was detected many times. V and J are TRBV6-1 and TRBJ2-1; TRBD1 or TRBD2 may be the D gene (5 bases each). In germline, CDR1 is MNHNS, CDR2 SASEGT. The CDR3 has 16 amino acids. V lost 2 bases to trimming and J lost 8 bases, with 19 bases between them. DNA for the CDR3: TGTGCCAGCAGTGAATTTTTTAGGGACCTAGGGGATGAGCAGTTCTTC. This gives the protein CASSEFFRDLGDEQFF.

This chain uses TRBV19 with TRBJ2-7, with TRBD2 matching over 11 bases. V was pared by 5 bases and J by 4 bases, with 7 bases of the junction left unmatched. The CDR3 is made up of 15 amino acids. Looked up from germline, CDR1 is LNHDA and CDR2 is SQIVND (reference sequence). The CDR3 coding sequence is TGTGCCAGTAGTGGCGCTAGCGGGAGGACATACGAGCAGTACTTC. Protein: CASSGASGRTYEQYF.

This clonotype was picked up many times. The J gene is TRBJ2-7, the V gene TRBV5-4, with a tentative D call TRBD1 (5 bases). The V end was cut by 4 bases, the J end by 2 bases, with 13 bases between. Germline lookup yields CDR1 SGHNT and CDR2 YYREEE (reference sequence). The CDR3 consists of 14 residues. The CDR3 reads CASSLWQGPYEQYF. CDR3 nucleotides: TGTGCCAGCAGCCTTTGGCAGGGCCCCTACGAGCAGTACTTC.

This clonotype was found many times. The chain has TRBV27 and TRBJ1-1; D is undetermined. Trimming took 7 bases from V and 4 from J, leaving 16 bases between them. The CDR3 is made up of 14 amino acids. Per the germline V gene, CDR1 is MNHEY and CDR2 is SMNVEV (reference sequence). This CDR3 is CASKSLLTGTEAFF. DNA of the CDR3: TGTGCCAGCAAGTCGCTCCTAACCGGCACTGAAGCTTTCTTT.

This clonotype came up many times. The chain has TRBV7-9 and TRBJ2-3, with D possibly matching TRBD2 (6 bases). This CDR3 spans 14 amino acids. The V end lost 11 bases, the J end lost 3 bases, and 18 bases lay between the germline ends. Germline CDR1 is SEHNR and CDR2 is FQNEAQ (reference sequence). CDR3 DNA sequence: TGTGCCCAGGGCGAGTGGGGGAGGACAGATACGCAGTATTTT. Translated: CAQGEWGRTDTQYF.

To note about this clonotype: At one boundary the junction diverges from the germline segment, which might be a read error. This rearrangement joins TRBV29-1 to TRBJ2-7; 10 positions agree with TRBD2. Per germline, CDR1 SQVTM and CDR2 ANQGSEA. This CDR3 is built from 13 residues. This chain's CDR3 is CGVAGGHSYEQYF. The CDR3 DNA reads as TGCGGCGTAGCGGGGGGCCACTCCTACGAGCAGTACTTC.

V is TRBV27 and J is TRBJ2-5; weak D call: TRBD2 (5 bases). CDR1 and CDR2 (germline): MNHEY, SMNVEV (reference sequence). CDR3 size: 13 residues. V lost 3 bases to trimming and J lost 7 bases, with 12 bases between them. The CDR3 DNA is TGTGCCAGCAGTTTGGGAGAGCCGGGGACCCAGTACTTC. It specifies CASSLGEPGTQYF.

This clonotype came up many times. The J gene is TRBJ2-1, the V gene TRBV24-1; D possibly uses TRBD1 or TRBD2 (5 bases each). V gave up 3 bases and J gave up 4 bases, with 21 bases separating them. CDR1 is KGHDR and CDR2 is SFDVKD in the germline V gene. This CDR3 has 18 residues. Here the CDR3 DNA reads TGTGCCACCAGTGATCTCGCCGTCGGGACGGGTGTGTACAATGAGCAGTTCTTC. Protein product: CATSDLAVGTGVYNEQFF.

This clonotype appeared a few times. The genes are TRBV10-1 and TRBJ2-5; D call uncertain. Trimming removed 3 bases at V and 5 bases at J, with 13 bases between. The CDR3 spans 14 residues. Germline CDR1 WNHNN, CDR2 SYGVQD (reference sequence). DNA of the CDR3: TGCGCCAGCAGTGAAGTAGCCCTGGGGGAGACCCAGTACTTC. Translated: CASSEVALGETQYF.

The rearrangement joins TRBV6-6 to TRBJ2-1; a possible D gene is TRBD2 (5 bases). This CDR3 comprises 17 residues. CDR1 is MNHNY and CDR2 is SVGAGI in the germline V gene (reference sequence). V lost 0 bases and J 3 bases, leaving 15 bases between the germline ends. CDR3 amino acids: CASSYSAGVDFYNEQFF. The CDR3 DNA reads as TGTGCCAGCAGTTACTCGGCAGGTGTGGACTTCTACAATGAGCAGTTCTTC.

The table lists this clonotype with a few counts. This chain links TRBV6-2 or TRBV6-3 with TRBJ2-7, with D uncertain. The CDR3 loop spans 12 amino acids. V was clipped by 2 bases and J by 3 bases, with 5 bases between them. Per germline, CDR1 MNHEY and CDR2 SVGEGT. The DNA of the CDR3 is TGTGCCAGCAGTTACACATACTACGAGCAGTACTTC. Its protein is CASSYTYYEQYF.

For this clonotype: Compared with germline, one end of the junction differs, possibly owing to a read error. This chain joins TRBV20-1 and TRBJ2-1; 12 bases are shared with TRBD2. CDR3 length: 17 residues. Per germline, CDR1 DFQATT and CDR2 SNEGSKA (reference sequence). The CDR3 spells CSVGLAGGESSYNGQFF. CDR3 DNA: TGCAGTGTGGGGCTAGCGGGAGGGGAGAGCTCCTACAATGGGCAGTTCTTC.